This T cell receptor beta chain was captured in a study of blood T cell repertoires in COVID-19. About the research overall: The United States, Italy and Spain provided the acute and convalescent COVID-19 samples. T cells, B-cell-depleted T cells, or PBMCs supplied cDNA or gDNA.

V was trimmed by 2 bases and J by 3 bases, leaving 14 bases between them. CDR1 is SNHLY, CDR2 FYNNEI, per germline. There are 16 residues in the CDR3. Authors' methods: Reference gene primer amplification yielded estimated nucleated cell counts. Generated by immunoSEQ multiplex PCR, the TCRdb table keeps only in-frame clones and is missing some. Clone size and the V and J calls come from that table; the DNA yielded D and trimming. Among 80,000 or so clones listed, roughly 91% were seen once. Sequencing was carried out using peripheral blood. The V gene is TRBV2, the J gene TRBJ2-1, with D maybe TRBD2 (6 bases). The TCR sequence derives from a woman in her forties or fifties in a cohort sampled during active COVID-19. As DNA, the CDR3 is TGTGCCAGCAGTGAACGTCGACTAGGTGGCTACAATGAGCAGTTCTTC. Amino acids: CASSERRLGGYNEQFF.